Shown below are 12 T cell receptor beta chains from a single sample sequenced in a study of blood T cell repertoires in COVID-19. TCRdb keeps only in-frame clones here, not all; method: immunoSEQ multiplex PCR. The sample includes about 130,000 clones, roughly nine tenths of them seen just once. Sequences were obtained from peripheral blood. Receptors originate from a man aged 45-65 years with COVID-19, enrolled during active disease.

Here the CDR3 reads CAITDVLEYNEQFF. CDR3 bases: TGTGCCATCACCGACGTACTAGAATACAATGAGCAGTTCTTC. The V call is TRBV10-3, the J call TRBJ2-1; D may be TRBD2 (5 bases). This CDR3 comprises 14 residues. Germline V gene lookup returns CDR1 ENHRY and CDR2 SYGVKD. Between the trimmed V and J ends, which lost 7 bases and 4 bases, there was a span of 14 bases.

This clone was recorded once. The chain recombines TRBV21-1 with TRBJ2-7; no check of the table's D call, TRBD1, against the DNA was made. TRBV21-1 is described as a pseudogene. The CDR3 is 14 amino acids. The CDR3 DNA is TGTGCCAGCAAACAGGGGGTACTTTCCTACGAGCAGTACGTC. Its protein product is CASKQGVLSYEQYV.

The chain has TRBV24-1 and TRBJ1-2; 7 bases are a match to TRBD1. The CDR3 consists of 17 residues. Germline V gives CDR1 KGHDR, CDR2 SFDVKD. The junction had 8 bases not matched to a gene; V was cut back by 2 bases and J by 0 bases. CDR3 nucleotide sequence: TGTGCCACCAGTGATTCAGGGGGATCCAAAGCTAACTATGGCTACACCTTC. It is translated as CATSDSGGSKANYGYTF.

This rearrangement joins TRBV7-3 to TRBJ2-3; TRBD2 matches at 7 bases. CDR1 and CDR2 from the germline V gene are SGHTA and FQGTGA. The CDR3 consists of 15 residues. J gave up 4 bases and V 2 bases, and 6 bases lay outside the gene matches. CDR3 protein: CASSLSSSGADTQYF. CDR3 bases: TGTGCCAGCAGCTTATCGTCCAGCGGGGCAGATACGCAGTATTTT. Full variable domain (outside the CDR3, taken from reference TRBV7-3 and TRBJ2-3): GAGVSQTPSNKVTEKGKYVELRCDPISGHTALYWYRQSLGQGPEFLIYFQGTGAADDSGLPNDRFFAVRPEGSVSTLKIQRTERGDSAVYLCASSLSSSGADTQYFGPGTRLTVL.

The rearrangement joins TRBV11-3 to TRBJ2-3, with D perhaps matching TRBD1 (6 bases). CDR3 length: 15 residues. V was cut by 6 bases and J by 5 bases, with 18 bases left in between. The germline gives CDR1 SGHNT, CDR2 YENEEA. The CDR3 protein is CASSRAGQGRDTQYF. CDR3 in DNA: TGTGCCAGCAGTCGCGCCGGGCAGGGGCGAGATACGCAGTATTTT.

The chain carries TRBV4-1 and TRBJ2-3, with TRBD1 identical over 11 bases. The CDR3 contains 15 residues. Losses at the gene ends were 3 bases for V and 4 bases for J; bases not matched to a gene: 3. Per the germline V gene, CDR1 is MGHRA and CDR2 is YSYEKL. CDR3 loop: CASSQRTGGADTQYF. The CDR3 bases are TGCGCCAGCAGCCAGCGGACAGGGGGCGCAGATACGCAGTATTTT.

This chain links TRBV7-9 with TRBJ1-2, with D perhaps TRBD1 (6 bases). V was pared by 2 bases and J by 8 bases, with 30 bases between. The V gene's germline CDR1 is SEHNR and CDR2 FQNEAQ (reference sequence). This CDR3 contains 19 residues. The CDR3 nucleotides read TGTGCCAGCAGCTTACGGCCCAAGGACAGACCAACTAACTTTCTCGGCTACACCTTC. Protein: CASSLRPKDRPTNFLGYTF. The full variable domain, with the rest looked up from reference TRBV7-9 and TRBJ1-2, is DTGVSQNPRHKITKRGQNVTFRCDPISEHNRLYWYRQTLGQGPEFLTYFQNEAQLEKSRLLSDRFSAERPKGSFSTLEIQRTEQGDSAMYLCASSLRPKDRPTNFLGYTFGSGTRLTVV.

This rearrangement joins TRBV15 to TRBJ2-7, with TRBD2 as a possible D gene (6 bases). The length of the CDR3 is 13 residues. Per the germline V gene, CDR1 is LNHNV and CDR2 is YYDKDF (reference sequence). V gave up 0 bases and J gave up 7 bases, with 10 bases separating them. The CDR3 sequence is CATSRDLGGEQYF. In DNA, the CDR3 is TGTGCCACCAGCAGAGATCTGGGGGGTGAGCAGTACTTC. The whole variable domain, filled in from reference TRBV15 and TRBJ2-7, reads DAMVIQNPRYQVTQFGKPVTLSCSQTLNHNVMYWYQQKSSQAPKLLFHYYDKDFNNEADTPDNFQSRRPNTSFCFLDIRSPGLGDTAMYLCATSRDLGGEQYFGPGTRLTVT.

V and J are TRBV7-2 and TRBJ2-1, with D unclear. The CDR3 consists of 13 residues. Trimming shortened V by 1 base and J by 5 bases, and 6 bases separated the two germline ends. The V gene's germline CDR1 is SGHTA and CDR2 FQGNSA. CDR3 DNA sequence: TGTGCCAGCAGCTTAGTTTATAACAATGAGCAGTTCTTC. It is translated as CASSLVYNNEQFF.

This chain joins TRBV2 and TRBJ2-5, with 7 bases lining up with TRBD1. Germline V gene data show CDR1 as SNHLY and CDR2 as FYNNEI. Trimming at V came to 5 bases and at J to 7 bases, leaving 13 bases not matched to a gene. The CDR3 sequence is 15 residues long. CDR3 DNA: TGTGCCAGCAGTCTTACCCGACAGGGCGTGGGGACCCAGTACTTC. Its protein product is CASSLTRQGVGTQYF.

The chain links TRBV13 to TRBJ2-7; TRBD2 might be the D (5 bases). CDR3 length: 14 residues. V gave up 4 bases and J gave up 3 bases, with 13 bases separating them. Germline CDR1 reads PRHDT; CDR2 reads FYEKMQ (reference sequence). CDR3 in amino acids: CASSSSLGCYEQYV. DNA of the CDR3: TGTGCCAGCAGCTCTTCACTAGGCTGCTACGAGCAGTACGTC.

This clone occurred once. CDR3 loop: CASSPPGQGTTEAFF. In DNA form, the CDR3 reads TGTGCCAGCAGCCCGCCGGGACAGGGGACCACTGAAGCTTTCTTT. The chain is built from TRBV7-9 and TRBJ1-1; 10 bases align to TRBD1. CDR1 and CDR2 from the germline V gene are SEHNR and FQNEAQ (reference sequence). Germline trimming cut 5 bases from V and 4 bases from J; bases unmatched to any gene: 7. CDR3 length equals 15 residues. The full variable domain, rest sourced from reference TRBV7-9 and TRBJ1-1, is DTGVSQNPRHKITKRGQNVTFRCDPISEHNRLYWYRQTLGQGPEFLTYFQNEAQLEKSRLLSDRFSAERPKGSFSTLEIQRTEQGDSAMYLCASSPPGQGTTEAFFGQGTRLTVV.